This TCR beta chain was sequenced for a study of CXCR3-negative and CXCR3-positive naive CD8 T cells. In the study overall: A total of approximately 140 million TRB reads was generated, with about 1.5 +/- 0.3 million per library.

The CDR3 extends over 12 amino acids. Germline values: CDR1 SQVTM, CDR2 ANQGSEA. Libraries of TRB cDNA were made by 5' RACE and carried UMIs. TCRdb re-called the 5' RACE reads; one entry per CDR3 protein, DNA not given. The listing contains about 110,000 distinct CDR3 sequences. The authors gated naive CD8+ T cells as CD45RO-CCR7+CD27+CD95-. Points on this clonotype: Its antigen is as yet unknown.

Findings of the study overall: Researchers reported similar TRBV-TRBJ usage in naive CXCR3-negative and CXCR3-positive cells, though memory differed. In CXCR3-positive naive cells, the TRB CDR3s were more hydrophobic than in CXCR3-negative naive cells.

The chain joins TRBV29-1 to TRBJ2-7; TCRdb gives TRBD1 as the D gene, but with no DNA this cannot be confirmed. This TCR derives from a human donor in good health. Some clones in this sample may be carry-over from other donors' samples. The sequenced sample consisted of naive CXCR3+ CD8+ T cells from blood. Subset specified: CD45RO-CCR7+CD27+CD95- naive CD8+ T cells expressing CXCR3 (TNR3+). The CDR3 protein is CSGRDNSYEQYF.